The 27 T cell receptor beta chains reported below all come from one sample, sequenced in a study of cytomegalovirus exposure and HLA in healthy donors. Sequencing used immunoSEQ multiplex PCR; TCRdb keeps in-frame clones, though not all of them. The profile shows over 85,000 clones, 84% of them singletons. Sequenced input: PBMCs. The receptors shown here come from a woman aged 18-29 years in good health and CMV-seropositive.

This sequence joins TRBV5-1 and TRBJ1-1, with 8 bases matching TRBD1. Germline V lookup: CDR1 SGHRS, CDR2 YFSETQ. V shed 1 base, J shed 5 bases, and the junction held 4 bases outside the gene matches. The CDR3 extends over 14 amino acids. CDR3 sequence (DNA): TGCGCCAGCAGCTTGCTACAGGGGGGGACTGAAGCTTTCTTT. This encodes CASSLLQGGTEAFF. The full variable domain, completed using reference TRBV5-1 and TRBJ1-1, is KAGVTQTPRYLIKTRGQQVTLSCSPISGHRSVSWYQQTPGQGLQFLFEYFSETQRNKGNFPGRFSGRQFSNSRSEMNVSTLELGDSALYLCASSLLQGGTEAFFGQGTRLTVV.

The rearrangement uses TRBV7-8 and TRBJ1-4; no definite D call. Germline CDR1 reads SGHVS; CDR2 reads FQNEAQ. V shed 2 bases and J shed 7 bases, with 8 bases lying between them. The CDR3 contains 13 residues. The CDR3 DNA reads TGTGCCAGCAGCTTAACACGCGGTGAAAAACTGTTTTTT. Amino acids: CASSLTRGEKLFF. Supplemented by reference TRBV7-8 and TRBJ1-4, the full variable domain reads GAGVSQSPRYKVAKRGQDVALRCDPISGHVSLFWYQQALGQGPEFLTYFQNEAQLDKSGLPSDRFFAERPEGSVSTLKIQRTQQEDSAVYLCASSLTRGEKLFFGSGTQLSVL.

The chain links TRBV4-3 to TRBJ1-2; D is ambiguous. The CDR3 runs 14 residues. Trimming took 0 bases from V and 4 from J, leaving 9 bases between them. Germline values: CDR1 LGHNA, CDR2 YSLEER. In DNA form, the CDR3 reads TGCGCCAGCAGCCAAGAAATACAAATCTATGGCTACACCTTC. This translates into CASSQEIQIYGYTF.

This clone was observed a single time. The rearrangement links TRBV4-2 to TRBJ2-1; 11 bases fit TRBD2. J gave up 2 bases and V 4 bases, and 4 bases lay outside the gene matches. Germline lookup yields CDR1 LGHNA and CDR2 YNFKEQ. This CDR3 is built from 16 residues. The CDR3 bases are TGTGCCAGCAGCCCGACTAGCGGGGATACCTACAATGAGCAGTTCTTC. Translated: CASSPTSGDTYNEQFF.

The J gene is TRBJ2-1, the V gene TRBV7-9; 8 positions match TRBD2. The CDR3 runs 14 residues. Germline CDR1 and CDR2: SEHNR and FQNEAQ (reference sequence). J was trimmed by 1 base and V by 6 bases; bases with no gene match: 2. The CDR3 sequence is CASSVAGSYNEQFF. DNA for the CDR3: TGTGCCAGCAGTGTAGCGGGGTCCTACAATGAGCAGTTCTTC.

This clone was seen once. This chain uses TRBV9 with TRBJ2-7; 9 positions agree with TRBD2. Germline V gene lookup returns CDR1 SGDLS and CDR2 YYNGEE. This CDR3 has 15 residues. V dropped 4 bases and J dropped 7; count of bases not matched to a gene: 12. In DNA, the CDR3 is TGTGCCAGCAGCCCTTTAGCGGGGGAAGGGGAAGAGCAGTACTTC. Translated: CASSPLAGEGEEQYF.

This clone was counted only a few times. The chain uses TRBV10-3 and TRBJ2-7, with D perhaps matching TRBD2 (7 bases). The CDR3 sequence is 15 residues long. Germline V gene sequence: CDR1 ENHRY, CDR2 SYGVKD. V dropped 4 bases and J dropped 6 bases, with 19 bases sitting between them. The CDR3 nucleotides are TGTGCCATCAGTGGGGGACGCGGGGGCGCCTCCGAGCAGTACTTC. This sequence encodes CAISGGRGGASEQYF.

The chain couples TRBV5-6 to TRBJ1-2; 7 nucleotides line up with TRBD1. The V segment lost 4 bases and the J segment 8 bases; nucleotides outside the gene matches: 20. Germline V CDR1 and CDR2: SGHDT, YYEEEE. The CDR3 covers 17 residues. CDR3 protein: CASSARDRHISLLGYTF. In DNA, the CDR3 is TGTGCCAGCAGCGCCCGGGACAGACATATATCTCTATTGGGCTACACCTTC.

This clone was detected many times. The DNA of the CDR3 is TGTGCCAGCAGTGAACCCGCAGGCAATAACTATGGCTACACCTTC. It encodes CASSEPAGNNYGYTF. The chain uses TRBV25-1 and TRBJ1-2; unclear D gene. Germline CDR1 is MGHDK and CDR2 is SYGVNS. The CDR3 has 15 residues. V dropped 2 bases and J dropped 1 base, with 11 bases sitting between them.

This chain connects TRBV7-2 to TRBJ1-2; TRBD1 matches at 9 bases. This CDR3 has 15 residues. In germline, CDR1 is SGHTA, CDR2 FQGNSA. Germline trimming cut 5 bases from V and 7 bases from J; bases unmatched to any gene: 11. CDR3 bases: TGTGCCAGCAGCCACCGGGACAGGGTTTCGGGTGGCTACACCTTC. It yields the protein CASSHRDRVSGGYTF.

This clone was seen once. The V and J genes are TRBV27 and TRBJ1-1, with unresolved D. The CDR3 spans 14 residues. Per germline, CDR1 MNHEY and CDR2 SMNVEV (reference sequence). The V gene lost 3 bases and the J gene lost 1 base, with 9 bases spanning the gap. CDR3 protein: CASSLIAGNTEAFF. Written as DNA, the CDR3 is TGTGCCAGCAGTTTGATCGCAGGGAACACTGAAGCTTTCTTT.

J is TRBJ2-7 and V is TRBV4-3, with D possibly TRBD1 on 5 matching bases. Per the germline V gene, CDR1 is LGHNA and CDR2 is YSLEER. V dropped 1 base and J dropped 4 bases, with 14 bases sitting between them. CDR3 length: 15 residues. The CDR3 DNA sequence: TGCGCCAGCAGCCAAGCGGCAGGGATAGTATACGAGCAGTACTTC. Amino acids: CASSQAAGIVYEQYF.

This sequence joins TRBV2 and TRBJ1-1; the D gene is possibly TRBD1 (5 bases). CDR3 length: 12 residues. Germline CDR1 is SNHLY and CDR2 is FYNNEI. Between the trimmed V and J ends, which lost 7 bases and 5 bases, there was a span of 11 bases. As DNA, the CDR3 is TGTGCCAGCACTACCCAGGGTACTGAAGCTTTCTTT. This codes for CASTTQGTEAFF.

There are a few counts of this clone. The chain uses TRBV10-3 and TRBJ2-1; tentatively, D is TRBD2 (6 bases). There are 12 residues in the CDR3. CDR1 ENHRY and CDR2 SYGVKD come from the germline V gene. The ends were cut back, 0 bases at V and 15 bases at J, with 12 bases in the middle. This chain's CDR3 is CAISESRGESFF. CDR3 bases: TGTGCCATCAGTGAGTCACGCGGGGAATCGTTCTTC.

The chain carries TRBV18 and TRBJ2-2; TRBD1 might be the D (7 bases). This CDR3 region has 16 residues. Trimming pared 3 bases from V and 2 bases from J, leaving 13 bases between. The germline V gene encodes CDR1 KGHSH and CDR2 LQKENI. CDR3 coding DNA: TGTGCCAGCTCACCGCAGGGGGGAGAAAACACCGGGGAGCTGTTTTTT. Amino acid sequence: CASSPQGGENTGELFF.

The V call is TRBV11-2, the J call TRBJ1-4, with D unresolved. Germline CDR1 reads SGHAT; CDR2 reads FQNNGV. Trimming pared 0 bases from V and 8 bases from J, leaving 13 bases between. CDR3 length: 15 amino acids. The CDR3 reads CASSLDSGREEKLFF. The CDR3 DNA reads TGTGCCAGCAGCTTAGATTCTGGGAGAGAAGAAAAACTGTTTTTT.

This chain uses TRBV7-2 with TRBJ2-5, with D unresolved. The CDR3 is made up of 13 amino acids. Germline values: CDR1 SGHTA, CDR2 FQGNSA. The V and J ends lost 1 base and 5 bases respectively, with 8 bases between them. The CDR3 DNA is TGTGCCAGCAGCTTAGGGCCCATTGAGACCCAGTACTTC. Its protein product is CASSLGPIETQYF.

This rearrangement joins TRBV7-6 to TRBJ1-1; the match to TRBD1 covers 9 bases. The CDR3 covers 17 residues. The J segment lost 1 base and the V segment lost 2 bases, leaving 8 bases of the junction unmatched. The germline V gene encodes CDR1 SGHVS and CDR2 FNYEAQ. CDR3 amino acids: CASSLRSTGGPNTEAFF. The CDR3 DNA sequence: TGTGCCAGCAGCTTAAGATCGACAGGGGGTCCGAACACTGAAGCTTTCTTT. Complete variable domain (other parts from reference TRBV7-6 and TRBJ1-1): GAGVSQSPRYKVTKRGQDVALRCDPISGHVSLYWYRQALGQGPEFLTYFNYEAQQDKSGLPNDRFSAERPEGSISTLTIQRTEQRDSAMYRCASSLRSTGGPNTEAFFGQGTRLTVV.

This clone appeared once. Other DNA sequences in this sample translate to the same CDR3. The J gene is TRBJ1-6, the V gene TRBV25-1; D is perhaps TRBD1 (5 bases). CDR3 length: 15 residues. Germline V gene lookup returns CDR1 MGHDK and CDR2 SYGVNS. The germline V and J ends were trimmed by 7 bases and 6 bases, with 16 bases remaining between them. The CDR3 loop is CASNPGYLSNSPLHF. CDR3 DNA: TGTGCCAGCAATCCAGGGTATCTAAGTAATTCACCCCTCCACTTT.

V gene TRBV13 combines with J gene TRBJ2-1; D may be TRBD2 (6 bases). The germline CDR1 and CDR2 sequences are PRHDT and FYEKMQ (reference sequence). The V end lost 1 base, the J end lost 4 bases, and 11 bases lay between the germline ends. The CDR3 contains 15 residues. The CDR3 reads CASSLDAGRYNEQFF. In nucleotides, the CDR3 is TGTGCCAGCAGCTTAGATGCGGGGAGATACAATGAGCAGTTCTTC. The full variable domain, its missing parts supplied by reference TRBV13 and TRBJ2-1, is AAGVIQSPRHLIKEKRETATLKCYPIPRHDTVYWYQQGPGQDPQFLISFYEKMQSDKGSIPDRFSAQQFSDYHSELNMSSLELGDSALYFCASSLDAGRYNEQFFGPGTRLTVL.

This sequence joins TRBV5-4 and TRBJ1-2, with a tentative D call TRBD1 (5 bases). Per germline, CDR1 SGHNT and CDR2 YYREEE (reference sequence). With 0 bases removed from V and 2 bases from J, the gap between germline ends came to 8 bases. The CDR3 is 14 residues long. The CDR3 DNA sequence: TGTGCCAGCAGCTTGGCAGGGCAGAACTATGGCTACACCTTC. Encoded protein: CASSLAGQNYGYTF. The full variable domain, completed using reference TRBV5-4 and TRBJ1-2, is ETGVTQSPTHLIKTRGQQVTLRCSSQSGHNTVSWYQQALGQGPQFIFQYYREEENGRGNFPPRFSGLQFPNYSSELNVNALELDDSALYLCASSLAGQNYGYTFGSGTRLTVV.

V usage is TRBV14 and J usage is TRBJ2-5, with D possibly TRBD2 on 6 matching bases. The V gene's germline CDR1 is SGHDN and CDR2 FVKESK. This CDR3 has 14 amino acids. Trimming pared 2 bases from V and 2 bases from J, leaving 9 bases between. Here the CDR3 DNA reads TGTGCCAGCAGCCAATGGAGGGAACAAGAGACCCAGTACTTC. Translating it yields CASSQWREQETQYF.

This clone was picked up a small number of times. This chain joins TRBV6-1 and TRBJ2-7; no clear D gene. The CDR3 covers 14 residues. Germline assignment: CDR1 MNHNS and CDR2 SASEGT. Between the trimmed V and J ends, which lost 2 bases and 6 bases, there was a span of 14 bases. Written as DNA, the CDR3 is TGTGCCAGCAGTGAATTGGTTGAGCCTTCCGAGCAGTACTTC. This codes for CASSELVEPSEQYF.

The rearrangement joins TRBV11-2 to TRBJ2-2; unclear D gene. Germline CDR1 and CDR2: SGHAT and FQNNGV. Trimming took off 6 bases at V and 5 bases at J, with 10 bases between the two ends. CDR3 size: 13 residues. Here the CDR3 reads CASSSERTGELFF. In DNA form, the CDR3 reads TGTGCCAGCAGTTCAGAGAGGACCGGGGAGCTGTTTTTT.

A few counts support this clone. This chain links TRBV4-1 with TRBJ1-1; TRBD1 matches at 8 bases. The germline gives CDR1 MGHRA, CDR2 YSYEKL. Trimming at V came to 2 bases and at J to 5 bases, leaving 1 base not matched to a gene. There are 13 residues in the CDR3. CDR3 nucleotide sequence: TGCGCCAGCAGCCAACGACAGGGGACTGAAGCTTTCTTT. Residues: CASSQRQGTEAFF.

The chain employs TRBV30 and TRBJ2-3; 12 bases map to TRBD2. The germline gives CDR1 GTSNPN, CDR2 SVGIG (reference sequence). The junction had 5 bases not matched to a gene; V was cut back by 2 bases and J by 8 bases. This CDR3 has 14 residues. The CDR3 sequence: CAWSSSGGGRTQYF. DNA for the CDR3: TGTGCCTGGAGTTCTAGCGGGGGGGGGCGTACGCAGTATTTT.

The genes are TRBV30 and TRBJ2-5, with 12 bases fitting TRBD2. Germline V gene data show CDR1 as GTSNPN and CDR2 as SVGIG (reference sequence). This CDR3 has 14 residues. J lost 4 bases, V lost 2 bases, and 2 bases had no gene match. The CDR3 bases are TGTGCCTGGAGTCAGACTAGCGGGGGAGAGACCCAGTACTTC. Its protein is CAWSQTSGGETQYF.